This TCR beta chain came from a study of T-cell memory formation after mild COVID-19. MiXCR, run by TCRdb on the 5' RACE reads, gives a single entry per CDR3 protein. The repertoire holds just over 50,000 distinct CDR3 sequences, with over 9% as singletons. Between the trimmed V and J ends, which lost 7 bases and 2 bases, there was a span of 11 bases. There are 13 residues in the CDR3. The sample taken for sequencing was PBMCs or a T cell subset sorted from them (not recorded which). The rearrangement links TRBV12-3 or TRBV12-4 to TRBJ2-5, with D hard to call. The clonotype comes from an adult woman who had mild COVID-19 (a few samples of this study predate the infection). Cell type and time point are not known. As DNA, the CDR3 is TGTGCCAGCACCAAGGGCTATCAAGAGACCCAGTACTTC. Translated, it gives CASTKGYQETQYF.